The following is a T cell receptor beta chain sequence with its context. The treatment denotes: oral pan-JAK inhibitor, 5-10 mg twice daily. This sample was included in a study of CD8+ T cells in alopecia areata. The wider study: Oral tofacitinib (5 to 10 mg twice daily) was administered to treated patients. Affected scalp percentage determined the severity score of treated patients. The study gave tofacitinib for 6 to 18 months, then 6 months off drug.

Sequencing relied on a cDNA template that was reverse transcribed from extracted RNA. Data came from immunoSEQ multiplex PCR; TCRdb stores just in-frame clones and leaves some out. The data contain over 150,000 clones, approximately 60% of them seen just once; the ten biggest clones take up approximately 15%. The CDR3 length is 16 residues. CDR1 is SGDLS, CDR2 YYNGEE, per germline. After removal of 2 bases from V and 0 bases from J, the junction contained 5 bases not matched to a gene. This TCR derives from a human donor with alopecia areata. The genes are TRBV9 and TRBJ2-3; 8 nucleotides match TRBD2. The sample in question was CD4+ T cells sorted from blood, obtained at week 24, from a patient treated with tofacitinib. DNA for the CDR3: TGTGCCAGCAGCGTTAGCGGGGTTGGGAGCACAGATACGCAGTATTTT. It encodes CASSVSGVGSTDTQYF.